This passage covers 21 T cell receptor beta chains from one sample sequenced in a study of OX40 agonist ivuxolimab in advanced cancers. Assay: immunoSEQ multiplex PCR; the TCRdb copy retains only in-frame clones and omits some. The sample includes just over 80,000 clones, over 75% of them seen just once. Material: CD4+ or CD8+ T cells sorted from blood, obtained in a trial of the OX40 agonist ivuxolimab. These TCRs come from an adult with an advanced solid tumor such as melanoma, head and neck, liver or kidney cancer.

This clone occurred once. The rearrangement links TRBV18 to TRBJ1-2, with 8 bases aligning to TRBD1. V lost 3 bases and J lost 4; bases outside the gene matches: 10. Germline assignment: CDR1 KGHSH and CDR2 LQKENI. This CDR3 contains 16 residues. CDR3 loop: CASSPSGQVEAYGYTF. As DNA, the CDR3 is TGTGCCAGCTCACCTTCGGGACAGGTGGAGGCCTATGGCTACACCTTC.

Notes on this clone: The sample carries other DNA sequences with the same CDR3. The V call is TRBV28, the J call TRBJ1-2; TRBD1 agrees at 7 bases. V lost 11 bases to trimming and J lost 0 bases; unmatched junction nucleotides: 3. CDR1 is MDHEN, CDR2 SYDVKM, per germline. The CDR3 consists of 12 residues. The CDR3: CAAGGTNYGYTF. The CDR3 DNA is TGTGCCGCAGGGGGTACTAACTATGGCTACACCTTC.

CDR3 in amino acids: CASRAPQGASNQPQHF. CDR3 DNA sequence: TGTGCCAGCAGGGCACCTCAGGGGGCTAGCAATCAGCCCCAGCATTTT. The chain uses TRBV5-8 and TRBJ1-5; TRBD1 matches at 8 bases. Germline V lookup: CDR1 SGHTS, CDR2 YDEGEE. This CDR3 is 16 amino acids long. J gave up 0 bases and V 5 bases, and 7 bases lay outside the gene matches.

This sequence joins TRBV5-1 and TRBJ2-7, with D hard to call. The CDR3 runs to 14 residues. V was shortened by 0 bases and J by 3 bases, with 10 bases between the two germline ends. Germline CDR1 and CDR2: SGHRS and YFSETQ. CDR3 region: CASSLVGQVYEQYF. The CDR3 bases are TGCGCCAGCAGCTTGGTCGGCCAGGTCTACGAGCAGTACTTC.

Concerning this clone itself: The sample contains more than one DNA sequence encoding this CDR3. The chain employs TRBV5-1 and TRBJ1-1; D possibly corresponds to TRBD1 (5 bases). V was trimmed by 2 bases and J by 1 base, leaving 12 bases between them. Germline V gene sequence: CDR1 SGHRS, CDR2 YFSETQ. This CDR3 has 15 residues. The CDR3 DNA reads TGCGCCAGCAGCTTAGGCAGGGTAGGGAACACTGAAGCTTTCTTT. Amino acids: CASSLGRVGNTEAFF.

V and J are TRBV7-2 and TRBJ2-2; unclear D gene. CDR1 is SGHTA, CDR2 FQGNSA, per germline. Trimming cost V 3 bases and J 0 bases, with 8 bases left between them. The CDR3 covers 15 residues. The CDR3 nucleotides are TGTGCCAGCAGCTTTGGTAGGGCGAACACCGGGGAGCTGTTTTTT. It is translated as CASSFGRANTGELFF.

The rearrangement links TRBV6-4 to TRBJ2-4; 9 bases map to TRBD1. The V gene's germline CDR1 is MRHNA and CDR2 SNTAGT. After removal of 2 bases from V and 5 bases from J, the junction contained 4 bases not matched to a gene. The CDR3 runs 15 residues. The CDR3 DNA sequence: TGTGCCAGCAGTGACCCCAGACAGGGGGAAAACATTCAGTACTTC. Its translation is CASSDPRQGENIQYF.

The gene calls are TRBV11-2 and TRBJ2-7; unclear D gene. Germline values: CDR1 SGHAT, CDR2 FQNNGV. V was cut by 7 bases and J by 2 bases, with 9 bases left in between. The length of the CDR3 is 12 residues. The CDR3 nucleotides read TGTGCCAGCACCGGGTTGACCTACGAGCAGTACTTC. This sequence encodes CASTGLTYEQYF. The variable domain in full, with the rest retrieved from reference TRBV11-2 and TRBJ2-7, is EAGVAQSPRYKIIEKRQSVAFWCNPISGHATLYWYQQILGQGPKLLIQFQNNGVVDDSQLPKDRFSAERLKGVDSTLKIQPAKLEDSAVYLCASTGLTYEQYFGPGTRLTVT.

The chain is built from TRBV28 and TRBJ1-2; D call uncertain. CDR3 length equals 13 residues. CDR1 and CDR2 (germline): MDHEN, SYDVKM. V was cut by 4 bases and J by 8 bases, with 14 bases left in between. The CDR3 region is CASSSDGLGGYTF. The CDR3 DNA reads as TGTGCCAGCAGTTCGGACGGACTGGGGGGCTACACCTTC.

The chain is built from TRBV5-1 and TRBJ1-3; 8 bases align to TRBD1. CDR1 is SGHRS and CDR2 is YFSETQ in the germline V gene. The ends lost 1 base at V and 2 bases at J; junction bases unmatched: 8. This CDR3 region has 17 residues. In DNA form, the CDR3 reads TGCGCCAGCAGCTTGCAGACAGGGGTAATCGCTGGAAACACCATATATTTT. Translation: CASSLQTGVIAGNTIYF.

This sequence joins TRBV21-1 and TRBJ2-1; the table's D call, TRBD2, was not checked against the DNA. TRBV21-1 has pseudogene status. The CDR3 has 16 amino acids. The CDR3 sequence: CASRRALHHSDNEQFF. The CDR3 DNA reads TGTGCCAGCAGGAGAGCGCTACACCATTCCGACAATGAGCAGTTCTTC.

This clone was observed once. The rearrangement links TRBV6-1 to TRBJ1-2; 7 bases agree with TRBD1. Trimming removed 8 bases from V and 8 bases from J; junction bases left unmatched: 14. CDR3 length: 14 residues. Germline V gene data show CDR1 as MNHNS and CDR2 as SASEGT. CDR3 amino acids: CASVRDSGSWGYTF. DNA of the CDR3: TGTGCCAGCGTCCGGGACAGCGGTTCGTGGGGCTACACCTTC.

The chain employs TRBV9 and TRBJ1-4; possibly TRBD1 for D (6 bases). In germline, CDR1 is SGDLS, CDR2 YYNGEE. The CDR3 runs 12 residues. V lost 6 bases and J 8 bases, leaving 11 bases between the germline ends. The CDR3 DNA reads TGTGCCAGCACCAGGGGAAGCGAAAAACTGTTTTTT. Translating gives CASTRGSEKLFF.

The V gene is TRBV7-3, the J gene TRBJ2-2, with D possibly TRBD1 on 5 matching bases. Trimming pared 1 base from V and 0 bases from J, leaving 9 bases between. The CDR3 is 16 amino acids. Germline values: CDR1 SGHTA, CDR2 FQGTGA. CDR3: CASSLMGLSNTGELFF. As DNA, the CDR3 is TGTGCCAGCAGCTTAATGGGGCTTTCGAACACCGGGGAGCTGTTTTTT.

The CDR3, as DNA: TGTGCCAGCAGTCCCCTCCCCTGGACAAGGCCACCCCTCCACTTT. It is translated as CASSPLPWTRPPLHF. The V call is TRBV27, the J call TRBJ1-6, with D possibly matching TRBD1 (5 bases). Trimming took off 5 bases at V and 11 bases at J, with 19 bases between the two ends. Germline V CDR1 and CDR2: MNHEY, SMNVEV (reference sequence). The CDR3 length is 15 residues.

The chain couples TRBV5-1 to TRBJ2-2, with 8 bases that match TRBD1. CDR1 SGHRS and CDR2 YFSETQ come from the germline V gene. This CDR3 is built from 15 residues. V was pared by 5 bases and J by 4 bases, with 7 bases of the junction left unmatched. CDR3 in amino acids: CASSIRTGTTGELFF. CDR3 DNA: TGCGCCAGCAGTATAAGGACAGGGACCACCGGGGAGCTGTTTTTT.

In its sample, this clone was seen once. The chain couples TRBV6-6 to TRBJ1-5; D not resolved. CDR3 length equals 15 residues. Trimming removed 2 bases from V and 1 base from J, with 9 bases in between. Germline assignment: CDR1 MNHNY and CDR2 SVGAGI (reference sequence). In DNA form, the CDR3 reads TGTGCCAGCAGTTACGACTCGCGAAGCAATCAGCCCCAGCATTTT. Protein product: CASSYDSRSNQPQHF.

This clone was seen a handful of times. This sample also contains other DNA sequences that code for the same CDR3. The chain combines TRBV25-1 with TRBJ2-3; D not resolved. V lost 4 bases, J lost 4 bases, and 3 bases lay in between. Per germline, CDR1 MGHDK and CDR2 SYGVNS. The CDR3 runs to 11 residues. Here the CDR3 DNA reads TGTGCCAGCAGTGTTGCAGATACGCAGTATTTT. It yields the protein CASSVADTQYF.

The chain links TRBV18 to TRBJ2-5; the match to TRBD1 covers 7 bases. Near its end, the DNA agrees better with TRBJ2-7, so the J call may be wrong. The CDR3 sequence is 15 residues long. Germline V gives CDR1 KGHSH, CDR2 LQKENI. As DNA, the CDR3 is TGTGCCAGCTCACGACGACAGGGTACGTTCAACGAGCAGTACTTC. This translates into CASSRRQGTFNEQYF.

CDR3 residues: CASSEDRGKGQPQHF. As DNA, the CDR3 is TGTGCCAGCAGTGAGGACAGGGGGAAGGGTCAGCCCCAGCATTTT. This sequence joins TRBV2 and TRBJ1-5; TRBD1 agrees at 10 bases. The CDR3 has 15 residues. V lost 3 bases and J lost 6; bases outside the gene matches: 5. Germline V gene lookup returns CDR1 SNHLY and CDR2 FYNNEI.

This sequence joins TRBV11-2 and TRBJ1-1; D is unclear. Germline CDR1 is SGHAT and CDR2 is FQNNGV. CDR3 length: 13 residues. Trimming left V 4 bases short and J 2 bases short, with 8 bases between. The CDR3 is CASSSPQNTEAFF. CDR3 sequence (DNA): TGTGCCAGCAGCTCCCCCCAAAACACTGAAGCTTTCTTT.